The 17 T cell receptor beta chains given below trace back to one sample, sequenced in a study of shared clonotypes between healthy human individuals. Repertoires were generated with immunoSEQ multiplex PCR, while TCRdb's copy carries only in-frame clones and drops some. The repertoire holds more than 2 million clones, with approximately 94% as singletons. Sequenced input: naive CD4+ T cells sorted from blood. Subset of the sample: CD45RA+ positively selected. The source is a man younger than 35 in good health.

A note on this clone: In the same sample, other DNA sequences code for this CDR3. The chain links TRBV18 to TRBJ1-5, with unresolved D. Germline V CDR1 and CDR2: KGHSH, LQKENI. V was cut by 5 bases and J by 5 bases, with 7 bases left in between. The CDR3 is made up of 12 amino acids. The CDR3 here is CASSKGDQPQHF. In DNA, the CDR3 is TGTGCCAGCTCAAAGGGTGATCAGCCCCAGCATTTT.

This clone was picked up one time. The chain combines TRBV11-2 with TRBJ2-5; the D is unclear. Trimming stripped 0 bases from V and 2 bases from J, with 16 bases between. Germline V gene lookup returns CDR1 SGHAT and CDR2 FQNNGV. The CDR3 runs 17 residues. CDR3 nucleotides: TGTGCCAGCAGCTTAGAACCCGGTTACACAATTCAAGAGACCCAGTACTTC. It is translated as CASSLEPGYTIQETQYF. Filled out from reference TRBV11-2 and TRBJ2-5, the complete variable domain reads EAGVAQSPRYKIIEKRQSVAFWCNPISGHATLYWYQQILGQGPKLLIQFQNNGVVDDSQLPKDRFSAERLKGVDSTLKIQPAKLEDSAVYLCASSLEPGYTIQETQYFGPGTRLLVL.

The rearrangement links TRBV18 to TRBJ2-1; either TRBD1 or TRBD2 may supply D (5 bases each). This CDR3 region has 16 residues. The V gene lost 6 bases and the J gene lost 5 bases, with 20 bases spanning the gap. Germline V CDR1 and CDR2: KGHSH, LQKENI. The CDR3 protein is CASSQSFSSGHNEQFF. As DNA, the CDR3 is TGTGCCAGCTCGCAGTCCTTTAGTTCGGGGCACAATGAGCAGTTCTTC.

This sequence joins TRBV5-4 and TRBJ2-1; TRBD2 matches 9 bases. After removal of 4 bases from V and 0 bases from J, the junction contained 5 bases not matched to a gene. The CDR3 length is 16 residues. Germline V gene sequence: CDR1 SGHNT, CDR2 YYREEE (reference sequence). The CDR3 protein is CASSPELAGSYNEQFF. In DNA form, the CDR3 reads TGTGCCAGCAGCCCCGAACTAGCGGGCTCCTACAATGAGCAGTTCTTC.

Notes on this clone: Other DNA sequences in this sample translate to the same CDR3. J is TRBJ2-7 and V is TRBV5-1; 10 positions agree with TRBD2. Germline V gene sequence: CDR1 SGHRS, CDR2 YFSETQ. This CDR3 is 15 amino acids long. The J segment lost 0 bases and the V segment lost 4 bases, leaving 4 bases of the junction unmatched. CDR3 residues: CASSRSGRDSYEQYF. CDR3 DNA sequence: TGCGCCAGCAGCCGCAGCGGGAGGGACTCCTACGAGCAGTACTTC.

This chain joins TRBV5-1 and TRBJ2-2; D remains unclear. V shed 0 bases and J shed 6 bases, with 15 bases lying between them. Germline loops: CDR1 SGHRS, CDR2 YFSETQ. This CDR3 comprises 16 residues. The CDR3 DNA follows: TGCGCCAGCAGCTTGGCTGGGCCGCCCACGGCCGGGGAGCTGTTTTTT. Amino acids: CASSLAGPPTAGELFF.

This chain connects TRBV6-6 to TRBJ2-7; the D gene is possibly TRBD1 (5 bases). This CDR3 is built from 13 residues. Trimming stripped 2 bases from V and 5 bases from J, with 10 bases between. CDR1 is MNHNY and CDR2 is SVGAGI in the germline V gene (reference sequence). CDR3 bases: TGTGCCAGCAGTTACAGGGGCAGCCACGAGCAGTACTTC. Amino acids: CASSYRGSHEQYF.

As DNA, the CDR3 is TGTGCCAGCAGACCCGGGGGGGCAGGGGAGACTGAAGCTTTCTTT. This gives the protein CASRPGGAGETEAFF. This chain connects TRBV27 to TRBJ1-1, with D possibly being TRBD1 (6 bases). The germline CDR1 and CDR2 sequences are MNHEY and SMNVEV (reference sequence). The CDR3 covers 15 residues. V lost 6 bases, J lost 5 bases, and 19 bases lay in between.

The chain recombines TRBV5-1 with TRBJ1-5, with TRBD1 matching over 10 bases. Germline CDR1 and CDR2: SGHRS and YFSETQ. This CDR3 has 15 residues. The junction had 4 bases not matched to a gene; V was cut back by 2 bases and J by 5 bases. The CDR3 DNA reads TGCGCCAGCAGCTTAGGGGACAGGGGAGATCAGCCCCAGCATTTT. Translated, it gives CASSLGDRGDQPQHF.

A single count supports this clone. The rearrangement uses TRBV5-8 and TRBJ2-1; 10 positions agree with TRBD1. V was pared by 3 bases and J by 4 bases, with 4 bases of the junction left unmatched. Germline V CDR1 and CDR2: SGHTS, YDEGEE. The CDR3 has 15 amino acids. This chain's CDR3 is CASSSEGQGYNEQFF. CDR3 sequence (DNA): TGTGCCAGCAGCTCGGAGGGACAGGGGTACAATGAGCAGTTCTTC.

This chain connects TRBV30 to TRBJ1-2; no reliable D call. Trimming took off 5 bases at V and 8 bases at J, with 15 bases between the two ends. Germline assignment: CDR1 GTSNPN and CDR2 SVGIG (reference sequence). The CDR3 contains 12 residues. The CDR3 spells CAWDPGSSGYTF. The CDR3 DNA is TGTGCCTGGGACCCCGGGAGTAGCGGCTACACCTTC.

CDR3 in DNA: TGCGCCAGCAGCTTGGAGATAGCGGGAGTGGTAGATGAGCAGTTCTTC. Translated: CASSLEIAGVVDEQFF. The chain uses TRBV5-1 and TRBJ2-1, with 9 bases matching TRBD2. The CDR3 spans 16 residues. Trimming cost V 0 bases and J 8 bases; bases outside gene matches: 9. In germline, CDR1 is SGHRS, CDR2 YFSETQ.

The chain has TRBV7-2 and TRBJ1-4; D may be TRBD1 (5 bases). The germline V gene encodes CDR1 SGHTA and CDR2 FQGNSA. V lost 3 bases to trimming and J lost 8 bases, with 10 bases between them. The CDR3 has 13 residues. The CDR3 DNA reads as TGTGCCAGCAGCTTTGACAGTGGAGAAAAACTGTTTTTT. This gives the protein CASSFDSGEKLFF. The full variable domain, completed using reference TRBV7-2 and TRBJ1-4, is GAGVSQSPSNKVTEKGKDVELRCDPISGHTALYWYRQSLGQGLEFLIYFQGNSAPDKSGLPSDRFSAERTGGSVSTLTIQRTQQEDSAVYLCASSFDSGEKLFFGSGTQLSVL.

A remark on this clone: Germline and junction disagree at one end, which may indicate a read error. Additional DNA sequences in this sample encode the identical CDR3. This rearrangement joins TRBV18 to TRBJ2-3, with TRBD1 matching over 9 bases. Germline CDR1 KGHSH, CDR2 LQKENI. The CDR3 runs to 15 residues. Here the CDR3 DNA reads TGTGCCAGCTCCCCACAGGGGGCGGGAACAGATACGCAGTATTTT. Its translation: CASSPQGAGTDTQYF.

This sequence joins TRBV5-1 and TRBJ1-6; tentative D call: TRBD1 (5 bases). The CDR3 is 14 amino acids. Trimming stripped 7 bases from V and 5 bases from J, with 13 bases between. CDR1 SGHRS and CDR2 YFSETQ come from the germline V gene. CDR3 protein: CASRGGVNNSPLHF. In DNA, the CDR3 is TGCGCCAGCCGTGGGGGGGTTAATAATTCACCCCTCCACTTT.

This rearrangement joins TRBV18 to TRBJ2-2; D ambiguous. This CDR3 region has 15 residues. V dropped 8 bases and J dropped 1 base, with 14 bases sitting between them. Germline V gives CDR1 KGHSH, CDR2 LQKENI. CDR3 sequence reads: CASTLGAQNTGELFF. The CDR3 DNA follows: TGTGCCAGCACCCTCGGAGCACAGAACACCGGGGAGCTGTTTTTT.

This sequence joins TRBV19 and TRBJ1-5; tentatively, D is TRBD1 (6 bases). V was clipped by 8 bases and J by 0 bases, with 14 bases between them. The germline V gene has CDR1 LNHDA and CDR2 SQIVND (reference sequence). This CDR3 is built from 15 residues. The CDR3 DNA follows: TGTGCCAGTCGCTCCGAGGGGGGTAGCAATCAGCCCCAGCATTTT. It encodes CASRSEGGSNQPQHF.